A selection of T cell receptor beta chains follows, all from one sample in a study of T cells in Graves' hyperthyroidism and ophthalmopathy. TCRdb used MiXCR to reprocess the multiplex PCR reads, holding one entry per CDR3 protein. Of some 510,000 distinct CDR3 sequences in the sample, 46% were seen once. Material: peripheral blood or thyroid tissue (not recorded which). All receptors derive from a woman under 30 with Graves' hyperthyroidism. The CDR3 runs from the conserved cysteine through the conserved F or W. Fields, in order: J gene, CDR3 length, D gene, clone size, V gene, CDR3 protein, CDR3 DNA. The D gene is left open where the match is weak. Size values are once, few and many counts, or a class for expanded clones, and some rows have none.

>TRBJ2-2|13|.|.|TRBV10-3
CASSSRATGELFF
TGTGCCAGCAGTTCCAGGGCTACCGGGGAGCTGTTTTTT
>TRBJ2-7|15|TRBD2|few|TRBV7-2
CASSTRLAGTYEQYF
TGTGCCAGCAGCACCAGACTAGCGGGGACCTACGAGCAGTACTTC
>TRBJ1-2|15|TRBD1|few|TRBV6-1
CASGTGEAGDYGYTF
TGTGCCAGCGGGACAGGAGAGGCGGGTGACTATGGCTACACCTTC
>TRBJ2-2|13|.|.|TRBV7-3
CASRIAPAGELFF
TGTGCCAGCAGGATTGCCCCGGCCGGGGAGCTGTTTTTT
>TRBJ1-1|11|.|.|TRBV7-3
CASGLTTDAFF
TGTGCTAGTGGCCTGACAACAGATGCTTTCTTT
>TRBJ1-5|13|.|.|TRBV14
CASSQKSGQPQHF
TGTGCCAGCAGCCAAAAGTCCGGGCAGCCCCAGCATTTT
>TRBJ2-5|15|TRBD1|many|TRBV12-3/TRBV12-4
CASTSSGQGEETQYF
TGTGCCAGCACCTCATCGGGACAGGGTGAAGAGACCCAGTACTTC
>TRBJ2-6|12|.|.|TRBV24-1
CATRGEANVLTF
TGTGCCACCAGGGGGGAGGCTAACGTCCTGACTTTC
>TRBJ1-5|15|.|.|TRBV6-5
CASSLLTGFNQPQHF
TGTGCCAGCAGTTTATTAACAGGTTTTAATCAGCCCCAGCATTTT
>TRBJ1-1|13|TRBD1|many|TRBV7-9
CASSRTGDTEAFF
TGTGCCAGCAGTAGGACAGGGGATACTGAAGCTTTCTTT
>TRBJ1-5|14|.|many|TRBV2
CASSFQGRNQPQHF
TGTGCCAGCAGCTTTCAGGGGCGTAATCAGCCCCAGCATTTT
>TRBJ1-6|13|TRBD1|.|TRBV19
CASSIYRGSPLHF
TGTGCCAGTAGTATCTACAGGGGATCACCCCTCCACTTT
>TRBJ2-5|14|.|few|TRBV11-3
CASSLTGIQETQYF
TGTGCCAGCAGCCTCACAGGGATCCAAGAGACCCAGTACTTC
>TRBJ2-7|15|.|.|TRBV15
CATSRGGRSGAGQYF
TGTGCCACCAGCAGAGGGGGGCGCTCTGGGGCCGGGCAGTACTTC
>TRBJ1-3|14|TRBD1|.|TRBV7-8
CATADRGRVNTIYF
TGTGCCACCGCGGACAGGGGGCGCGTAAACACCATATATTTT
>TRBJ1-5|15|TRBD1|few|TRBV6-6
CASSYETGYNQPQHF
TGTGCCAGCAGTTACGAGACAGGGTACAATCAGCCCCAGCATTTT
>TRBJ1-4|14|.|.|TRBV20-1
CSARLHRDLEKLFF
TGCAGTGCTAGACTCCATCGGGACCTTGAAAAACTGTTTTTT
>TRBJ1-2|12|.|few|TRBV5-1
CASSLGRYGYTF
TGCGCCAGCAGCCTAGGGCGTTATGGCTACACCTTC
>TRBJ2-7|12|.|.|TRBV9
CASSVSGNGQYF
TGTGCCAGCAGCGTATCTGGGAATGGGCAGTACTTC
>TRBJ1-2|15|.|.|TRBV12-3/TRBV12-4
CASSLGRAGNYGYTF
TGTGCCAGCAGTTTGGGGCGTGCAGGGAACTATGGCTACACCTTC
>TRBJ1-6|14|.|.|TRBV7-9
CASSRMEGRSPLHF
TGTGCCAGCAGCCGAATGGAGGGCCGCTCACCCCTCCACTTT
>TRBJ1-2|13|.|.|TRBV12-3/TRBV12-4
CASSMTREDGYTF
TGTGCCAGCAGCATGACACGAGAAGATGGCTACACCTTC
>TRBJ1-2|14|TRBD1|.|TRBV5-5
CASTPTGGNYGYTF
TGTGCCAGCACCCCGACAGGGGGCAACTATGGCTACACCTTC
>TRBJ1-3|14|.|few|TRBV14
CASFDSFSGNTIYF
TGTGCCAGCTTCGATTCCTTCTCTGGAAACACCATATATTTT
>TRBJ1-4|10|.|many|TRBV7-2
CASSGQLLFF
TGTGCCAGCAGCGGACAGTTACTGTTTTTT
>TRBJ1-1|13|.|many|TRBV7-3
CASSYRHDTEAFF
TGTGCCAGCAGCTACCGACACGACACTGAAGCTTTCTTT
>TRBJ2-7|14|.|few|TRBV7-2
CASSPRLGAYEQYF
TGTGCCAGCAGTCCGAGGCTGGGGGCCTACGAGCAGTACTTC